These T cell receptor beta chains were read from a single sample in a study of T cell responses to AZD1222 COVID-19 vaccine. TCRdb keeps only in-frame clones here, not all; method: immunoSEQ multiplex PCR. The sample comprises about 140,000 clones, just over 90% of which are singletons, and more than 3% rests with the top ten. Sequencing was performed on peripheral blood, taken on day 0 of AZD1222 vaccination. Source of these receptors: an adult in good health. Each CDR3 is given with its conserved first and last residue. The order of the fields is J gene, D gene, V gene, CDR3 protein. A D gene is named only where the DNA matches it firmly.

TRBJ1-4,TRBD1,TRBV5-6,CASSLAPGTVNEKLFF
TRBJ1-3,NA,TRBV5-1,CASSHQTGNTIYF
TRBJ2-1,TRBD2,TRBV7-3,CASSSGLAGWDEQFF
TRBJ1-1,TRBD1,TRBV30,CAWQGQMNTEAFF
TRBJ2-1,NA,TRBV11-3,CASSLVRQAWLTYNEQFF
TRBJ2-1,TRBD2,TRBV5-3,CAYSGKIYNEQFF
TRBJ1-2,NA,TRBV9,CASSSEGQFYGYTF
TRBJ2-3,TRBD1,TRBV14,CASSPRQGRSDTQYF
TRBJ2-2,TRBD1,TRBV9,CASSAHGTANTGELFF
TRBJ1-4,NA,TRBV7-9,CASSLRQGSNEKLFF
TRBJ1-4,NA,TRBV19,CASSIAGAAREKLFF
TRBJ2-7,NA,TRBV19,CASSTDGTPGVYEQYF
TRBJ2-2,NA,TRBV10-2,CASSEGWNTGELFF
TRBJ1-4,NA,TRBV18,CASSLNEKLFF
TRBJ2-1,NA,TRBV5-1,CASSLGVGSSPVQFF
TRBJ1-1,NA,TRBV18,CASSSLQGDGAEAFF
TRBJ2-1,NA,TRBV19,CATGQGPYNEQFF
TRBJ2-1,NA,TRBV4-1,CASSPRDWAYNEQFF
TRBJ2-5,TRBD2,TRBV5-1,CASSRTSGGAGETQYF
TRBJ1-1,TRBD1,TRBV30,CAWGRGLSTEAFF
TRBJ1-1,NA,TRBV19,CASSTRLENTEAFF
TRBJ2-1,NA,TRBV6-5,CASSYKGFRNEQFF
TRBJ1-5,NA,TRBV5-4,CAIPSRNQPQHF
TRBJ2-7,NA,TRBV9,CASSVAIGMGYEQYF
TRBJ2-7,NA,TRBV30,CAWSVGARTYEQYF
TRBJ1-2,NA,TRBV15,CATSRDLGPYGYTF
TRBJ1-2,NA,TRBV9,CASSVGGQNYGYTF
TRBJ1-2,NA,TRBV19,CASSIVAETYGYTF
TRBJ1-2,TRBD1,TRBV10-3,CAISESGRGQVSYTF
TRBJ1-1,NA,TRBV11-3,CASSLGGNTEAFF
TRBJ1-1,NA,TRBV4-3,CASSHGVGEAFF
TRBJ2-2,TRBD1,TRBV3-1/TRBV3-2,CASSQIKGAAGELFF
TRBJ1-2,NA,TRBV25-1,CASSDHGTSYGYTF
TRBJ1-1,TRBD1,TRBV4-1,CASSQDRYRQGAGTEAFF
TRBJ2-5,TRBD2,TRBV25-1,CASSGELAGGDLQETQYF
TRBJ1-1,TRBD1,TRBV5-6,CASSFPQTGPNTEAFF
TRBJ2-4,NA,TRBV7-2,CASSLGQGSIQYF
TRBJ2-2,NA,TRBV25-1,CASGGPKHTGELFF
TRBJ2-2,NA,TRBV27,CASSFRGNTGELFF
TRBJ1-1,NA,TRBV5-4,CASSLGPENTEAFF